This T cell receptor (beta chain) was documented in a study of cytotoxic CD8 clonotypes in ibrutinib-treated CLL. The study's findings and limits: Clonality grew at ibrutinib response; at progression, it decreased back toward baseline. Few clonotypes were public, and these shrank or held steady under treatment.

Sequenced by immunoSEQ multiplex PCR; TCRdb stores in-frame clones only, minus some. The sample includes roughly 250,000 clones, 70% seen only once; the top ten take 15%. A remark on this clone: Its antigen is not known.

Sequencing used PBMCs, obtained after 24 months of ibrutinib treatment. The TCR sequence derives from a human donor with chronic lymphocytic leukemia.

The CDR3 coding sequence is TGTGCCAGCTCCGAAATGGAGCGGGGAGAATCGAACTATGGCTACACCTTC. Translated: CASSEMERGESNYGYTF. V gene TRBV18 combines with J gene TRBJ1-2; D uncertain. Germline assignment: CDR1 KGHSH and CDR2 LQKENI. The CDR3 is 17 amino acids. V was trimmed by 6 bases and J by 2 bases, leaving 22 bases between them. The whole variable domain, filled in from reference TRBV18 and TRBJ1-2, reads NAGVMQNPRHLVRRRGQEARLRCSPMKGHSHVYWYRQLPEEGLKFMVYLQKENIIDESGMPKERFSAEFPKEGPSILRIQQVVRGDSAAYFCASSEMERGESNYGYTFGSGTRLTVV.